Listed below are T cell receptor beta chains from one sample, sequenced in a study of cytomegalovirus exposure and HLA in healthy donors. The method was immunoSEQ multiplex PCR; TCRdb's version includes in-frame clones alone and lacks a portion of them. This table has 150,000 to 200,000 clones, roughly 90% appearing once. Sequencing used PBMCs. The receptors were gathered from a woman under 30 in good health and CMV-seronegative. Both conserved end residues are part of each CDR3. D genes are given only for firm matches. Clone size, where shown, is once, few, many, or a class for clones that have expanded.

D gene	V gene	clone size	J gene	CDR3 DNA	CDR3 protein
-	TRBV28	few	TRBJ1-3	TGTGCCAGCAGTGCCGGGTCAAGAAACACCATATATTTT	CASSAGSRNTIYF
-	TRBV9	-	TRBJ2-3	TGTGCCAGCAGCCCCCCGACTGGGGCGGGCACAGATACGCAGTATTTT	CASSPPTGAGTDTQYF
TRBD1	TRBV5-1	-	TRBJ2-3	TGCGCCAGCAGCTTGAGATGGGGACAGACCACAGATACGCAGTATTTT	CASSLRWGQTTDTQYF
-	TRBV7-8	-	TRBJ2-7	TGTGCCAGCCAGGGTCCCAGGGGAAGTCTGTCCTACGAGCAGTACTTC	CASQGPRGSLSYEQYF
-	TRBV4-1	few	TRBJ1-1	TGCGCCAGCAGCGTACAGGGATTGAACACTGAAGCTTTCTTT	CASSVQGLNTEAFF
TRBD2	TRBV6-5	-	TRBJ2-5	TGTGCCAGCAGCAACTTCGGACTAGCAGAGACCCAGTACTTC	CASSNFGLAETQYF
-	TRBV5-4	-	TRBJ1-1	TGTGCCAGCAGCTTGGACCCAGGCCACACTGAAGCTTTCTTT	CASSLDPGHTEAFF
-	TRBV28	-	TRBJ1-2	TGTGCCAGCAGTAATTACCTAGGACAGCTCCTTAACTATGGCTACACCTTC	CASSNYLGQLLNYGYTF
-	TRBV29-1	-	TRBJ1-1	TGCAGCGTCGAAACAGCGAACACTGAAGCTTTCTTT	CSVETANTEAFF
-	TRBV28	-	TRBJ1-2	TGTGCCAGCAGTTTAACGGGGGCGGGAGCGGGCTATGGCTACACCTTC	CASSLTGAGAGYGYTF
-	TRBV5-6	-	TRBJ2-7	TGTGCCAGCAGCTACTTACAGGGATCCCCCGAGCAGTACTTC	CASSYLQGSPEQYF
TRBD2	TRBV7-3	-	TRBJ2-5	TGTGCCAGCAGCTTAGGGGGACTAGCAGAAGAGACCCAGTACTTC	CASSLGGLAEETQYF
TRBD1	TRBV25-1	-	TRBJ2-7	TGTGCCGGCAGTGCTGGACAGGGGGCTTACGAGCAGTACTTC	CAGSAGQGAYEQYF
-	TRBV7-2	once	TRBJ1-2	TGTGCCAGCAGCTCGATCGGTTATGGCTACACCTTC	CASSSIGYGYTF
TRBD2	TRBV10-2	-	TRBJ2-7	TGCGCCAGCAGTTTACTAGCGGACTACTACGAGCAGTACTTC	CASSLLADYYEQYF
TRBD2	TRBV27	-	TRBJ2-2	TGTGCCAGCAGTCCCTGGACTAGACGCGGCACCGGGGAGCTGTTTTTT	CASSPWTRRGTGELFF
TRBD1	TRBV5-6	-	TRBJ1-2	TGTGCCAGCAGCAGACCGGGACAGCATGGCTACACCTTC	CASSRPGQHGYTF
TRBD2	TRBV27	-	TRBJ2-1	TGTGCCAGCAGTTTTTCCGGTTTACGACCGGGACTAGCGGGGAGGAGCTCCTACAATGAGCAGTTCTTC	CASSFSGLRPGLAGRSSYNEQFF
TRBD1	TRBV5-1	-	TRBJ1-5	TGCGCCAGCAGCTTGGGGCAGGGGGCGAATCAGCCCCAGCATTTT	CASSLGQGANQPQHF
-	TRBV30	-	TRBJ1-6	TGTGCCTGGTGTCGCAGGGTCAATTCACCCCTCCACTTT	CAWCRRVNSPLHF
TRBD1	TRBV6-5	few	TRBJ1-6	TGTGCCAGCAGCTCCGGGACAGAGGTCTCACCCCTCCACTTT	CASSSGTEVSPLHF
TRBD1	TRBV6-4	-	TRBJ1-6	TGTGCCAGCAGTGAACGGGGACAGGGGAATTCACCCCTCCACTTT	CASSERGQGNSPLHF
TRBD1	TRBV28	-	TRBJ2-5	TGTGCCAGCAGTCCCTACGGTACAGGGGTTAGGACCCAGTACTTC	CASSPYGTGVRTQYF
-	TRBV12-5	-	TRBJ2-3	TGTGCTAGTGGTTTAGGGGTCCGGGCTTGGGATACGCAGTATTTT	CASGLGVRAWDTQYF
-	TRBV5-5	-	TRBJ2-1	TGTGCCAGCAGCTTGGGCGGTGAGCAGTTCTTC	CASSLGGEQFF
TRBD2	TRBV27	-	TRBJ2-1	TGTGCCAGCAGTTCCCTCCTAGCGGGGTCCTACAATGAGCAGTTCTTC	CASSSLLAGSYNEQFF
-	TRBV4-1	-	TRBJ2-5	TGCGCCAGCAGCTCTCCAGGGGTCGAGACCCAGTACTTC	CASSSPGVETQYF
-	TRBV19	-	TRBJ2-2	TGTGCCAGTAGTCTATCACCGGGAAAACTAACCGGGGAGCTGTTTTTT	CASSLSPGKLTGELFF
-	TRBV2	-	TRBJ1-3	TGTGCCAGCAGTGAAGAAGGGGGAGGAAACACCATATATTTT	CASSEEGGGNTIYF
TRBD1	TRBV25-1	-	TRBJ1-6	TGTGCCAGCACCCGCGGGACAGGATATAATTCACCCCTCCACTTT	CASTRGTGYNSPLHF
-	TRBV28	-	TRBJ1-5	TGTGCCAGCAGTTTATTGTGGGAGCAGCCCCAGCATTTT	CASSLLWEQPQHF
-	TRBV19	-	TRBJ1-1	TGTGCCAGTAGGCGGGTCGGGGGCACTGAAGCTTTCTTT	CASRRVGGTEAFF
-	TRBV11-2	-	TRBJ2-6	TGTGCCAGCAGCTTAGTAGCGACAGGGGCCAACGTCCTGACTTTC	CASSLVATGANVLTF
TRBD1	TRBV19	-	TRBJ1-5	TGTGCCAGTAGTATCACTCGGACAGGGGGGAAGCCCCAGCATTTT	CASSITRTGGKPQHF
TRBD2	TRBV5-8	-	TRBJ2-5	TGTGCCAGCAGCGCTAGCGGGAGGACGGTAGAGACCCAGTACTTC	CASSASGRTVETQYF
-	TRBV6-5	-	TRBJ2-7	TGTGCCAGCAGTTACGAGGGAACCTACGAGCAGTACTTC	CASSYEGTYEQYF
TRBD1	TRBV5-6	few	TRBJ1-1	TGTGCCAGCAGCTTGTCAGGACAGGACGATGAAGTAGCTTTCTTT	CASSLSGQDDEVAFF
-	TRBV6-4	few	TRBJ1-5	TGTGCCAGCACCCCGGAAGGGGGTAGCAATCAGCCCCAGCATTTT	CASTPEGGSNQPQHF
-	TRBV7-9	once	TRBJ2-7	TGTGCCAGCAGCTTAGATCCGGCGAGGTCCGGATTCTCCTACGAGCAGTACTTC	CASSLDPARSGFSYEQYF
-	TRBV9	few	TRBJ1-1	TGTGCCAGCAGCCCAGCGAGGGGAGGAACTGAAGCTTTCTTT	CASSPARGGTEAFF
-	TRBV5-1	few	TRBJ1-1	TGCGCCAGCAGCTTGGATTTGGACATACAAGCTTTCTTT	CASSLDLDIQAFF
-	TRBV7-6	-	TRBJ2-7	TGTGCCAGCAGCTCGCTGGGTACGGGGTACGAGCAGTACTTC	CASSSLGTGYEQYF
-	TRBV11-1	-	TRBJ1-3	TGTGCCAGCAGCTTAGTCGGCAGCGGATCTGGAAACACCATATATTTT	CASSLVGSGSGNTIYF
-	TRBV4-2	-	TRBJ2-2	TGTGCCAGCAGCCACGAGGGGGGGTCGAACACCGGGGAGCTGTTTTTT	CASSHEGGSNTGELFF
TRBD2	TRBV7-6	once	TRBJ2-1	TGTGCCAGCAGCTTAGCTTTAGCGGGGGTTTACAATGAGCAGTTCTTC	CASSLALAGVYNEQFF
TRBD1	TRBV6-5	-	TRBJ2-2	TGTGCCAGCAGTTGGGACAGGCGCACCGGGGAGCTGTTTTTT	CASSWDRRTGELFF
-	TRBV19	once	TRBJ1-5	TGTGCCAGTAGTACTGACCCGGGACCCCAGCATTTT	CASSTDPGPQHF
TRBD1	TRBV7-9	-	TRBJ2-3	TGTGCCAGCAGCCAAACTCAAATTAAACAGGGGGCGAGGTCAGATACGCAGTATTTT	CASSQTQIKQGARSDTQYF
TRBD2	TRBV11-2	-	TRBJ2-2	TGTGCCAGCAGGGGTGGAGGAGAGCGGGAAAGGACCGGGGAGCTGTTTTTT	CASRGGGERERTGELFF
-	TRBV7-9	-	TRBJ2-2	TGTGCCAGCAGCCTCATCCTAGTTCCTCCCGGGGAGCTGTTTTTT	CASSLILVPPGELFF
TRBD2	TRBV11-2	-	TRBJ2-7	TGTGCCAGCAGCTTAGAAAAGGGGGATTGGGTAGCGGGAGTGTACGAGCAGTACTTC	CASSLEKGDWVAGVYEQYF
TRBD1	TRBV2	once	TRBJ2-7	TGTGCCAGCAATCGGGACAGGGGAACCGAGCAGTACTTC	CASNRDRGTEQYF
TRBD2	TRBV7-8	-	TRBJ2-5	TGTGCCAGCAGCTTAAGGTTAGCGGGTTTCCAAGAGACCCAGTACTTC	CASSLRLAGFQETQYF
TRBD1	TRBV4-1	-	TRBJ2-7	TGCGCCAGCAGTTACACGTCGACAGGGGGGGACGAGCAGTACTTC	CASSYTSTGGDEQYF
-	TRBV2	-	TRBJ2-7	TGTGCCAGCAGTGATTTGGTGGGGGGCTACGAGCAGTACTTC	CASSDLVGGYEQYF
-	TRBV7-8	few	TRBJ1-5	TGTGCCAGCAGCCTCCGTTCCACAGGGCCCTTGGGGCAGCCCCAGCATTTT	CASSLRSTGPLGQPQHF
TRBD2	TRBV10-1	-	TRBJ2-7	TGCGCCAGCAGTGAAGCCGGGAGGGCCCACGAGCAGTACTTC	CASSEAGRAHEQYF
TRBD1	TRBV27	-	TRBJ1-1	TGTGCCAGCAGTTCCGAGACCGGGACAGGGGGCGGCCTATTGAACACTGAAGCTTTCTTT	CASSSETGTGGGLLNTEAFF
TRBD1	TRBV7-9	once	TRBJ2-5	TGTGCCAGCAGCTTAGGGGACAGGCAAGAGACCCAGTACTTC	CASSLGDRQETQYF